These T cell receptor beta chains were read from a single sample in a study of cytomegalovirus exposure and HLA in healthy donors. TCRdb's copy holds only in-frame clones and misses some; the assay was immunoSEQ multiplex PCR. The data contain roughly 180,000 clones, approximately 81% of them singletons. The sequencing sample was made of PBMCs. These receptors all stem from a man younger than 40 in good health and CMV-seronegative. The conserved cysteine and the conserved F or W are not part of the CDR3 here. A row's size may be missing; if present it is once, few, many or a size class.

cdr3_length: 15
clone_size: -
j_call: TRBJ2-7
v_call: TRBV5-5
cdr3_aa: ASSLAASGRADYEQY

cdr3_length: 13
clone_size: -
j_call: TRBJ2-7
v_call: TRBV27
cdr3_aa: ASSFGGLASREQY

cdr3_length: 14
clone_size: -
j_call: TRBJ2-1
v_call: TRBV4-2
cdr3_aa: ASSHWGGPTYNEQF

cdr3_length: 12
clone_size: -
j_call: TRBJ2-1
v_call: TRBV6-5
cdr3_aa: ASSPGGGRERQF

cdr3_length: 12
clone_size: -
j_call: TRBJ1-3
v_call: TRBV7-9
cdr3_aa: ASSFPTKGNTIY

cdr3_length: 10
clone_size: few
j_call: TRBJ2-7
v_call: TRBV19
cdr3_aa: ASSTYTYEQY

cdr3_length: 13
clone_size: -
j_call: TRBJ2-7
v_call: TRBV4-3
cdr3_aa: ASSQERTGVYEQY

cdr3_length: 13
clone_size: -
j_call: TRBJ1-6
v_call: TRBV7-8
cdr3_aa: ASSLWTGAGSPLH

cdr3_length: 13
clone_size: -
j_call: TRBJ1-1
v_call: TRBV11-1
cdr3_aa: ASSLVGQGGTEAF

cdr3_length: 13
clone_size: -
j_call: TRBJ2-7
v_call: TRBV5-4
cdr3_aa: ASSFPGQGAEEQY

cdr3_length: 11
clone_size: -
j_call: TRBJ1-2
v_call: TRBV4-1
cdr3_aa: ASSQQETRGGI

cdr3_length: 14
clone_size: few
j_call: TRBJ2-5
v_call: TRBV13
cdr3_aa: ASRPVRGGAAETQY

cdr3_length: 13
clone_size: -
j_call: TRBJ2-7
v_call: TRBV11-1
cdr3_aa: ASSFSGTGLYEQY

cdr3_length: 11
clone_size: -
j_call: TRBJ1-2
v_call: TRBV28
cdr3_aa: ASSLGSSYGYT

cdr3_length: 12
clone_size: few
j_call: TRBJ1-1
v_call: TRBV18
cdr3_aa: ASSQGQGNTEAF

cdr3_length: 13
clone_size: -
j_call: TRBJ1-4
v_call: TRBV5-6
cdr3_aa: ASSPNYPVGEKLF

cdr3_length: 14
clone_size: -
j_call: TRBJ1-1
v_call: TRBV5-4
cdr3_aa: ASSPRNRGLNTEAF

cdr3_length: 14
clone_size: -
j_call: TRBJ1-1
v_call: TRBV19
cdr3_aa: ASSRGRGYKNTEAF

cdr3_length: 11
clone_size: -
j_call: TRBJ2-7
v_call: TRBV11-2
cdr3_aa: ASSLDLGQEQY

cdr3_length: 12
clone_size: -
j_call: TRBJ1-2
v_call: TRBV7-9
cdr3_aa: ASSSRGRFYGYT

cdr3_length: 15
clone_size: -
j_call: TRBJ2-1
v_call: TRBV7-6
cdr3_aa: ASSLRETSGGGSEQF

cdr3_length: 12
clone_size: once
j_call: TRBJ2-5
v_call: TRBV18
cdr3_aa: ASSPPSGAETQY

cdr3_length: 12
clone_size: -
j_call: TRBJ2-1
v_call: TRBV6-6
cdr3_aa: ASSYVGGVGEQF

cdr3_length: 14
clone_size: -
j_call: TRBJ2-3
v_call: TRBV7-6
cdr3_aa: ASSVTSGGVTDTQY

cdr3_length: 17
clone_size: -
j_call: TRBJ2-5
v_call: TRBV5-1
cdr3_aa: ASSSRPSGGLQLQETQY

cdr3_length: 11
clone_size: -
j_call: TRBJ1-1
v_call: TRBV27
cdr3_aa: ASSDRGWTEAF

cdr3_length: 11
clone_size: -
j_call: TRBJ1-6
v_call: TRBV5-1
cdr3_aa: ASSDEQNSPLH

cdr3_length: 14
clone_size: -
j_call: TRBJ1-4
v_call: TRBV6-1
cdr3_aa: ASSESGQGLNEKLF

cdr3_length: 12
clone_size: -
j_call: TRBJ1-6
v_call: TRBV5-6
cdr3_aa: ASSLRGINSPLH

cdr3_length: 12
clone_size: -
j_call: TRBJ2-7
v_call: TRBV5-6
cdr3_aa: ASRGQGVNYEQY

cdr3_length: 12
clone_size: few
j_call: TRBJ2-3
v_call: TRBV12-5
cdr3_aa: ASGLFGGTDTQY

cdr3_length: 13
clone_size: -
j_call: TRBJ1-1
v_call: TRBV4-3
cdr3_aa: ASSQGTGKNTEAF

cdr3_length: 12
clone_size: -
j_call: TRBJ2-2
v_call: TRBV27
cdr3_aa: ASRRGGPGGELF

cdr3_length: 12
clone_size: once
j_call: TRBJ2-5
v_call: TRBV30
cdr3_aa: AWRLKGTTETQY

cdr3_length: 10
clone_size: -
j_call: TRBJ2-7
v_call: TRBV9
cdr3_aa: ASSVNTYEQY

cdr3_length: 12
clone_size: -
j_call: TRBJ1-1
v_call: TRBV7-9
cdr3_aa: ASSPSRGPLEAF

cdr3_length: 17
clone_size: -
j_call: TRBJ2-3
v_call: TRBV9
cdr3_aa: ASSVAPQGEGGLADTQY

cdr3_length: 11
clone_size: -
j_call: TRBJ2-7
v_call: TRBV7-2
cdr3_aa: ASSLARGYEQY

cdr3_length: 12
clone_size: -
j_call: TRBJ1-2
v_call: TRBV6-6
cdr3_aa: ASRTGQLNYGYT

cdr3_length: 12
clone_size: -
j_call: TRBJ1-2
v_call: TRBV18
cdr3_aa: ASSPGTDFYGYT

cdr3_length: 14
clone_size: -
j_call: TRBJ2-3
v_call: TRBV27
cdr3_aa: ASSWLAGGRTDTQY

cdr3_length: 14
clone_size: -
j_call: TRBJ1-5
v_call: TRBV10-3
cdr3_aa: AIRSGGGTSNQPQH

cdr3_length: 12
clone_size: few
j_call: TRBJ2-7
v_call: TRBV11-3
cdr3_aa: ASSPGGLSYEQY

cdr3_length: 15
clone_size: few
j_call: TRBJ2-7
v_call: TRBV5-6
cdr3_aa: ASSLGFRGRGNVEQY

cdr3_length: 12
clone_size: -
j_call: TRBJ1-6
v_call: TRBV18
cdr3_aa: ASSLGQGDSPLH

cdr3_length: 12
clone_size: -
j_call: TRBJ1-5
v_call: TRBV6-1
cdr3_aa: ASSGTGGSQPQH

cdr3_length: 15
clone_size: -
j_call: TRBJ2-5
v_call: TRBV7-8
cdr3_aa: ASSLFLAGGGRETQY

cdr3_length: 14
clone_size: few
j_call: TRBJ1-5
v_call: TRBV6-1
cdr3_aa: ASSVQSGGSNQPQH

cdr3_length: 9
clone_size: -
j_call: TRBJ2-5
v_call: TRBV6-6
cdr3_aa: ASSSGGRGY

cdr3_length: 13
clone_size: -
j_call: TRBJ1-4
v_call: TRBV2
cdr3_aa: ASSDPDREKEKLF

cdr3_length: 11
clone_size: -
j_call: TRBJ2-7
v_call: TRBV5-6
cdr3_aa: ASSLGRVYEQY